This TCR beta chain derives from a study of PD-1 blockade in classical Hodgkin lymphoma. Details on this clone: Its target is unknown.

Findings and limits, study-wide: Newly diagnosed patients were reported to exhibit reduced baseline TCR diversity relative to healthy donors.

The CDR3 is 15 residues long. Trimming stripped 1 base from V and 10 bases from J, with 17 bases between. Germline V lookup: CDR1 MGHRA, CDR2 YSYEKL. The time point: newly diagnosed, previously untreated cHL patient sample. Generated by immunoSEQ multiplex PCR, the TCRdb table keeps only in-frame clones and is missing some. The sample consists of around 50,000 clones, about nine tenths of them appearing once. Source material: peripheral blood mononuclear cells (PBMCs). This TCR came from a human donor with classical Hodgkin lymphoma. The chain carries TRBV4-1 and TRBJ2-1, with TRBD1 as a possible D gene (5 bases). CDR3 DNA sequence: TGCGCCAGCAGCCAAGTTCAGGGAATCGGAACCGAGCAGTTCTTC. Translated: CASSQVQGIGTEQFF.